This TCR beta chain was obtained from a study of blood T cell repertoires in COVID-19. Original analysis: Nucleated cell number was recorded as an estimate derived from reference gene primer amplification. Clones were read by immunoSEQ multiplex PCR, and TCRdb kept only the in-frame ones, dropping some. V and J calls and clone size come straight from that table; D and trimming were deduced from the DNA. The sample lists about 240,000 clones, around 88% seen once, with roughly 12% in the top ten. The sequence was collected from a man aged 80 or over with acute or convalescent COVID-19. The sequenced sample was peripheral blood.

CDR3 loop: CASSKDGGEGDEKLFF. The CDR3 bases are TGTGCCAGCAGCAAAGATGGAGGGGAAGGGGATGAAAAACTGTTTTTT. The V and J genes are TRBV21-1 and TRBJ1-4. TRBV21-1 is an annotated pseudogene. The CDR3 runs to 16 residues.